Described below is a single T cell receptor beta chain sequence and its context. The antigen is not known. Previously published methods and listed TCR primers were used for the bulk TCR libraries. TCRdb fed the PCR reads into MiXCR, producing one record per CDR3 protein. The sample carries 350,000 or so distinct CDR3 sequences, about 21% recorded once. Libraries from naive CD8 cells were generated from about 20,000 to 1,000,000 sorted cells (with 10%, 30% or 50% RNA). Researchers sorted naive CD8 T cells as cells that were CD8+CD4-CCR7+CD45RA+. There are 20 residues in the CDR3. CDR1 and CDR2 from the germline V gene are MNHNS and SASEGT. V lost 3 bases to trimming and J lost 5 bases; unmatched junction nucleotides: 15. This sample stems from a study of molecular identifiers for immune sequencing clone quantification. Study findings and constraints: In naive cells, clones above 20 RNA copies held under 1% of molecules, whereas in effector cells they held over 98%.

This sequence was found in a human donor in good health. Some libraries in this study had Jurkat cell RNA spiked in. V usage is TRBV6-1 and J usage is TRBJ2-2; TRBD2 matches 13 bases. The sequenced sample was naive CD8+ T cells from blood, with Jurkat cell RNA spiked in. The subset denotes: FACS-sorted CD8+CD4-CCR7+CD45RA+ naive T cells. The CDR3 loop is CASSDRSLTSGREQTGELFF. In nucleotides, the CDR3 is TGTGCCAGCAGTGATAGGTCGCTAACTAGCGGGAGGGAACAAACCGGGGAGCTGTTTTTT.